This TCR beta chain originates from a study of preoperative IRX-2 immunotherapy in early breast cancer. Using immunoSEQ multiplex PCR, the repertoire was profiled, and TCRdb retains in-frame clones only, with some absent. The sample has around 43,000 clones; 70% to 85% are singletons. Sample treatment: preoperative locoregional IRX-2 cytokine immunotherapy. Patients received preoperative, locoregional IRX-2 cytokine immunotherapy in a phase Ib study. The CDR3 is made up of 16 amino acids. With 2 bases clipped from V and 10 bases from J, the junction kept 9 bases outside the gene matches. Per germline, CDR1 SSHAT and CDR2 FNYEAQ (reference sequence).

The V and J genes are TRBV7-7 and TRBJ2-1; 12 bases are shared with TRBD1. The sequence came from a human donor with breast cancer. Sequencing used tumor tissue, obtained after IRX-2 immunotherapy. The DNA for the CDR3 is TGTGCCAGCAGCTTATGGGGGACAGGGGGCATGGGGGAGCAGTTCTTC. Residues: CASSLWGTGGMGEQFF.